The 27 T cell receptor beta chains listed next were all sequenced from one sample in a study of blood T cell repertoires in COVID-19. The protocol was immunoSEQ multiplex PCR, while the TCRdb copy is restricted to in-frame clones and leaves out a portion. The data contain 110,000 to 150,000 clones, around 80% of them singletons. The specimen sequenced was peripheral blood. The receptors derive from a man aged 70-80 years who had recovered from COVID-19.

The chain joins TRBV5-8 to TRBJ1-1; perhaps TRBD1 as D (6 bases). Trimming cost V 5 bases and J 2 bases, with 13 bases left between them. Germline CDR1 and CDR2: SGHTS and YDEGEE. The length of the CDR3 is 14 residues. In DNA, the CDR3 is TGTGCCAGCAGTCCCGAGACAGGAAACACTGAAGCTTTCTTT. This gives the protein CASSPETGNTEAFF.

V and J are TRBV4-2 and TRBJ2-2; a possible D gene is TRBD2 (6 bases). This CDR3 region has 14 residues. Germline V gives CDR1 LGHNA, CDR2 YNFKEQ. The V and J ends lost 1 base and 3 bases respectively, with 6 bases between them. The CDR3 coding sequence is TGTGCCAGCAGCCAAGCGGGAGACACCGGGGAGCTGTTTTTT. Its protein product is CASSQAGDTGELFF.

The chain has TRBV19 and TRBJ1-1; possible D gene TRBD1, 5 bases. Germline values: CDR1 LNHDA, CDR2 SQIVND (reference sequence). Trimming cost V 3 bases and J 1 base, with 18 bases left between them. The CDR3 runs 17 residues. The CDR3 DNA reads TGTGCCAGTAGTATTTGGCGTGGTGGGACTGGGAACACTGAAGCTTTCTTT. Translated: CASSIWRGGTGNTEAFF.

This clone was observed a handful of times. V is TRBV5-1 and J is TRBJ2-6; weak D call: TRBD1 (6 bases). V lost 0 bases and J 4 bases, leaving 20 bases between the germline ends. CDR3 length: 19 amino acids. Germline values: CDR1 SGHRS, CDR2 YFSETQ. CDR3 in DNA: TGCGCCAGCAGCTTGGGGAGCTACGGGGCAGGGGCAGGGGCCAACGTCCTGACTTTC. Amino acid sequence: CASSLGSYGAGAGANVLTF.

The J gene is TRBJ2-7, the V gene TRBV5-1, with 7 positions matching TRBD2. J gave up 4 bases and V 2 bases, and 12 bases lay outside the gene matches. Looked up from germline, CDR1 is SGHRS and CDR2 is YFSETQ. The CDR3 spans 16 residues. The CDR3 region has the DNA TGCGCCAGCAGCTTTCAAACGGGGGGACCAGGGTACGAGCAGTACTTC. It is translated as CASSFQTGGPGYEQYF.

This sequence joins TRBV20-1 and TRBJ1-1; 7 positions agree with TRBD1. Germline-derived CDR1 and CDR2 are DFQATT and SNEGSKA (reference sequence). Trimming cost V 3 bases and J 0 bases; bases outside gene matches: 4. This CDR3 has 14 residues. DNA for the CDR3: TGCAGTGCTAGTTCAACAGGGGTGAACACTGAAGCTTTCTTT. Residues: CSASSTGVNTEAFF.

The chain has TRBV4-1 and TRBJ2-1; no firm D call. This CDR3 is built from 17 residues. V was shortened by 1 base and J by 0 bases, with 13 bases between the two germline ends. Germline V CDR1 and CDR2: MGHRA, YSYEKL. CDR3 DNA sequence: TGCGCCAGCAGCCAAGGTCTCGCTAGATACTCCTACAATGAGCAGTTCTTC. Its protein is CASSQGLARYSYNEQFF.

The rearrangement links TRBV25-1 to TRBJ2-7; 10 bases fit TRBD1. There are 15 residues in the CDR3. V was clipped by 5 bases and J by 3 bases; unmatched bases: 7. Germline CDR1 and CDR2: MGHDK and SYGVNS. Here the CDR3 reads CASSSTTGGVYEQYF. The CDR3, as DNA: TGTGCCAGCAGTTCCACGACAGGGGGCGTCTACGAGCAGTACTTC.

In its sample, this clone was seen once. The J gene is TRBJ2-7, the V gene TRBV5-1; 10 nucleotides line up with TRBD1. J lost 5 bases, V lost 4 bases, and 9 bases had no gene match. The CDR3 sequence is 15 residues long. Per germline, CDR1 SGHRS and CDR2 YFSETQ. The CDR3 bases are TGCGCCAGCAGCCTTCCCGGGACAGGGGTTCACGAGCAGTACTTC. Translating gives CASSLPGTGVHEQYF.

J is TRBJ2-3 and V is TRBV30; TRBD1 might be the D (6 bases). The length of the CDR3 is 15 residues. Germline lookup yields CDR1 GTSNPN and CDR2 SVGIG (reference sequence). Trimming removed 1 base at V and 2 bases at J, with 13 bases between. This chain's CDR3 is CAWSAGGPTTDTQYF. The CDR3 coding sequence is TGTGCCTGGAGTGCTGGGGGCCCCACCACAGATACGCAGTATTTT.

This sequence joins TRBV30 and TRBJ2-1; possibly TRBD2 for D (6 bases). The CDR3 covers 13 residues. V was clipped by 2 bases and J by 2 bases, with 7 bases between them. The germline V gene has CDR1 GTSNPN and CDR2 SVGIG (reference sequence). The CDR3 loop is CAWSPGAYNEQFF. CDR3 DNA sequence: TGTGCCTGGAGTCCGGGGGCCTACAATGAGCAGTTCTTC. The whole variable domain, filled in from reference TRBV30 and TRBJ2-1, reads SQTIHQWPATLVQPVGSPLSLECTVEGTSNPNLYWYRQAAGRGLQLLFYSVGIGQISSEVPQNLSASRPQDRQFILSSKKLLLSDSGFYLCAWSPGAYNEQFFGPGTRLTVL.

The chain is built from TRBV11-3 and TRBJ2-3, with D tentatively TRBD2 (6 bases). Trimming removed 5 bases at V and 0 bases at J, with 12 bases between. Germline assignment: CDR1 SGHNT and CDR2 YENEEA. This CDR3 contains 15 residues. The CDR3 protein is CASSTGGESTDTQYF. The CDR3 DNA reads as TGTGCCAGCAGCACCGGCGGGGAGAGCACAGATACGCAGTATTTT.

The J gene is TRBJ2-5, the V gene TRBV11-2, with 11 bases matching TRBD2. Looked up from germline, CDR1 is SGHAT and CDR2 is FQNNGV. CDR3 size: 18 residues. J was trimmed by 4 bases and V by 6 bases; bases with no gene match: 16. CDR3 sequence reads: CASSSKGLLAGVRETQYF. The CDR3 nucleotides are TGTGCCAGCAGTTCCAAAGGACTACTAGCGGGAGTCCGAGAGACCCAGTACTTC.

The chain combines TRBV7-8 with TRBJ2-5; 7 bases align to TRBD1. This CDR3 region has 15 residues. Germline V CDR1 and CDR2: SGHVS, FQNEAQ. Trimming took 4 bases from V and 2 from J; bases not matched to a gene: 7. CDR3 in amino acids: CASSSPQGLQETQYF. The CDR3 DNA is TGTGCCAGCAGCTCGCCACAGGGGTTACAAGAGACCCAGTACTTC.

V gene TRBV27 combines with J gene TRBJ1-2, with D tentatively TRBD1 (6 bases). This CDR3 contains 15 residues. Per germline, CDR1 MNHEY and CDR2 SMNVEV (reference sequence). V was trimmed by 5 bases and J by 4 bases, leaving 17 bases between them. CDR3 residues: CASSPRRGSFYGYTF. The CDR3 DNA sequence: TGTGCCAGCAGTCCCCGAAGGGGGTCCTTCTATGGCTACACCTTC.

The CDR3 coding sequence is TGTGCCAGTTCCCACGCGGGAGGGCCCTACGAGCAGTACTTC. Protein product: CASSHAGGPYEQYF. The V and J genes are TRBV19 and TRBJ2-7, with 9 bases aligning to TRBD2. This CDR3 is 14 amino acids long. The germline V gene encodes CDR1 LNHDA and CDR2 SQIVND (reference sequence). The junction had 7 bases not matched to a gene; V was cut back by 8 bases and J by 2 bases.

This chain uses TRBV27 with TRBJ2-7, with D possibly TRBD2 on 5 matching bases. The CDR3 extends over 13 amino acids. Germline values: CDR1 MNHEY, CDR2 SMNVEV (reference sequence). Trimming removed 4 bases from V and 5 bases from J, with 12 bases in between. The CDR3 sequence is CASSSDEGDEQYF. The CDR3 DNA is TGTGCCAGCAGTTCTGATGAGGGAGACGAGCAGTACTTC.

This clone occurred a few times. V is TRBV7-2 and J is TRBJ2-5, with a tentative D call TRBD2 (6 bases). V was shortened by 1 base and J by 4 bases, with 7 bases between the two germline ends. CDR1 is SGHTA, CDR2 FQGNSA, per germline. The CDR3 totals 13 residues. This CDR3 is CASSLVGGETQYF. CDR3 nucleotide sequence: TGTGCCAGCAGCTTAGTCGGGGGAGAGACCCAGTACTTC.

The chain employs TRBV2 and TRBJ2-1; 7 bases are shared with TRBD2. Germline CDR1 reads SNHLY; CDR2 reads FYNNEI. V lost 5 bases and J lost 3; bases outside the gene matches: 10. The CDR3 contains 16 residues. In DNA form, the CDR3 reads TGTGCCAGCAGTTGGTCCCTAGCGGAGATCTACAATGAGCAGTTCTTC. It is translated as CASSWSLAEIYNEQFF.

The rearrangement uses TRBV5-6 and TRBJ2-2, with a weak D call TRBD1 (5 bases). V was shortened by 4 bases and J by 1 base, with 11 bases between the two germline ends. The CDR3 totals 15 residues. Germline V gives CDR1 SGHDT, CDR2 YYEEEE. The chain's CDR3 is CASSGPTENTGELFF. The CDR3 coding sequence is TGTGCCAGCAGCGGGCCGACAGAGAACACCGGGGAGCTGTTTTTT.

In nucleotides, the CDR3 is TGTGCCAGCAGCCAAAAAGGCCTAGCGGGAGAGGAAGAGACCCAGTACTTC. Residues: CASSQKGLAGEEETQYF. The chain uses TRBV4-2 and TRBJ2-5; 10 bases line up with TRBD2. The CDR3 has 17 amino acids. From germline, CDR1 is LGHNA and CDR2 YNFKEQ. The V and J ends lost 2 bases and 3 bases, in that order; junction bases with no gene match: 9.

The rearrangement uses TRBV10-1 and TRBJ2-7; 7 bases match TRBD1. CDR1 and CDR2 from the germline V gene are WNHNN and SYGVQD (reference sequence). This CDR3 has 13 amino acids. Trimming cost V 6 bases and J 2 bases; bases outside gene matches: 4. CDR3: CASSEGAAYEQYF. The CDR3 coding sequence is TGCGCCAGCAGCGAGGGGGCTGCCTACGAGCAGTACTTC.

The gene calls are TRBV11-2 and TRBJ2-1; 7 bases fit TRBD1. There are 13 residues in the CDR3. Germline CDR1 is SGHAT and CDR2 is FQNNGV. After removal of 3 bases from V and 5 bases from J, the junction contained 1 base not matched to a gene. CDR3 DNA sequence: TGTGCCAGCAGCTTTGACAGGGACAATGAGCAGTTCTTC. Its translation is CASSFDRDNEQFF.

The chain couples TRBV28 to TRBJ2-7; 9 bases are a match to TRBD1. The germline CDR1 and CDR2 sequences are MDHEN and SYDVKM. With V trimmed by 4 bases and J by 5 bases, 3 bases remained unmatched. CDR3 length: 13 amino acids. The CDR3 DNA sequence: TGTGCCAGCAGTTCCGGGACAGGGAACGAGCAGTACTTC. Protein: CASSSGTGNEQYF.

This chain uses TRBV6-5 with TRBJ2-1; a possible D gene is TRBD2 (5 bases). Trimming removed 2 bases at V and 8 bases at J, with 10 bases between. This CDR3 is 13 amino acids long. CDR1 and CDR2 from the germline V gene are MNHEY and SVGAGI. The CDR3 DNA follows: TGTGCCAGCAGTTACGTGAGTAGCGATGAGCAGTTCTTC. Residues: CASSYVSSDEQFF.

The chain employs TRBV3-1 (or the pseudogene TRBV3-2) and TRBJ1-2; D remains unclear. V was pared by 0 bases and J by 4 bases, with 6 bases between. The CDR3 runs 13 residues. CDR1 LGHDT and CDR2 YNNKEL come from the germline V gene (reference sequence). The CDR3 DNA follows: TGTGCCAGCAGCCAAGATCCAGTCTATGGCTACACCTTC. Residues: CASSQDPVYGYTF.

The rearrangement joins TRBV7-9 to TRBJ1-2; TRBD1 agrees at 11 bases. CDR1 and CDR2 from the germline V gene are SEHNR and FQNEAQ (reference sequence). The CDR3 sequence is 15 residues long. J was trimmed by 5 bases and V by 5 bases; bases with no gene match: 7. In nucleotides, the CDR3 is TGTGCCAGCAGCCCCTCCGGGACAGGGGGTTATGGCTACACCTTC. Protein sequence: CASSPSGTGGYGYTF.